This entry lists 10 T cell receptor beta chains sequenced from one sample in a study of control samples from healthy donors and cancer patients. Method: immunoSEQ multiplex PCR; TCRdb's copy keeps in-frame clones and lacks some. The table records tens of thousands of clones, 83% of them present only once. The sample taken for sequencing was PBMCs. These receptor sequences come from a man aged 60-69 years with head and neck cancer.

The chain links TRBV19 to TRBJ2-1, with D maybe TRBD1 (5 bases). Germline V lookup: CDR1 LNHDA, CDR2 SQIVND (reference sequence). The CDR3 contains 11 residues. Trimming took off 7 bases at V and 7 bases at J, with 8 bases between the two ends. CDR3 sequence: CASMNRNEQFF. CDR3 bases: TGTGCCAGTATGAACAGGAATGAGCAGTTCTTC. Full variable domain (remainder filled in from reference TRBV19 and TRBJ2-1): DGGITQSPKYLFRKEGQNVTLSCEQNLNHDAMYWYRQDPGQGLRLIYYSQIVNDFQKGDIAEGYSVSREKKESFPLTVTSAQKNPTAFYLCASMNRNEQFFGPGTRLTVL.

J is TRBJ2-7 and V is TRBV2; a weak D match, TRBD1 (6 bases). The CDR3 consists of 13 residues. V dropped 5 bases and J dropped 6 bases, with 14 bases sitting between them. Germline V gives CDR1 SNHLY, CDR2 FYNNEI. The CDR3 DNA sequence: TGTGCCAGCAGTTATACCGGACAGTCCGAGCAGTACTTC. It encodes CASSYTGQSEQYF. The whole variable domain, filled in from reference TRBV2 and TRBJ2-7, reads EPEVTQTPSHQVTQMGQEVILRCVPISNHLYFYWYRQILGQKVEFLVSFYNNEISEKSEIFDDQFSVERPDGSNFTLKIRSTKLEDSAMYFCASSYTGQSEQYFGPGTRLTVT.

The chain uses TRBV5-1 and TRBJ2-7; 9 bases line up with TRBD1. The CDR3 loop spans 14 amino acids. The J segment lost 7 bases and the V segment lost 1 base, leaving 6 bases of the junction unmatched. Germline CDR1 and CDR2: SGHRS and YFSETQ. In nucleotides, the CDR3 is TGCGCCAGCAGCTTGCGGACAGGGGAGGGAGAGCAGTACTTC. Translating it yields CASSLRTGEGEQYF.

The chain uses TRBV11-2 and TRBJ2-7; D gene uncertain. This CDR3 comprises 14 residues. Germline V gene data show CDR1 as SGHAT and CDR2 as FQNNGV. V lost 3 bases and J 3 bases, leaving 12 bases between the germline ends. Here the CDR3 reads CASSFRDVVYEQYF. CDR3 nucleotide sequence: TGTGCCAGCAGCTTCAGAGACGTGGTCTACGAGCAGTACTTC.

CDR3 sequence reads: CASRVQETQYF. CDR3 coding DNA: TGTGCCAGCAGGGTCCAAGAGACCCAGTACTTC. The rearrangement joins TRBV28 to TRBJ2-5; D unresolved. CDR3 length equals 11 residues. Germline V gene sequence: CDR1 MDHEN, CDR2 SYDVKM. V shed 6 bases and J shed 1 base, with 3 bases lying between them.

Comment on this clone: The sample holds other DNA sequences that translate to the same CDR3. The CDR3 nucleotides read TGTGCCAGCTCACCGACGGGGAACTATGGCTACACCTTC. This gives the protein CASSPTGNYGYTF. The chain combines TRBV18 with TRBJ1-2; no clear D. Germline values: CDR1 KGHSH, CDR2 LQKENI. V was clipped by 3 bases and J by 2 bases, with 7 bases between them. This CDR3 is 13 amino acids long.

This chain uses TRBV6-2 or TRBV6-3 with TRBJ1-2; 8 bases align to TRBD1. From germline, CDR1 is MNHEY and CDR2 SVGEGT. Unmatched junction bases numbered 12, after V lost 4 bases and J lost 5 bases. The CDR3 runs to 16 residues. CDR3 coding DNA: TGTGCCAGCAGTTCTTTCCTCTTGACAGGGGAATATGGCTACACCTTC. Protein product: CASSSFLLTGEYGYTF.

This chain connects TRBV29-1 to TRBJ2-4; D may be TRBD1 (6 bases). This CDR3 is 14 amino acids long. V was pared by 1 base and J by 6 bases, with 13 bases between. Germline CDR1 reads SQVTM; CDR2 reads ANQGSEA. Written as DNA, the CDR3 is TGCAGCGTTGAAGGGGAACAGGGCGTAAACATTCAGTACTTC. Protein sequence: CSVEGEQGVNIQYF.

The genes are TRBV11-2 and TRBJ2-1, with D possibly matching TRBD2 (7 bases). CDR1 is SGHAT and CDR2 is FQNNGV in the germline V gene. Trimming took off 1 base at V and 8 bases at J, with 15 bases between the two ends. CDR3 length equals 15 residues. CDR3 DNA sequence: TGTGCCAGCAGCTTAGGGGGGGGGCCTCTTGATGAGCAGTTCTTC. Translating it yields CASSLGGGPLDEQFF.

Only a few counts were recorded for this clone. The V and J genes are TRBV6-5 and TRBJ2-7; D might be TRBD1 or TRBD2, each matching 5 bases. V dropped 2 bases and J dropped 2 bases, with 10 bases sitting between them. The germline gives CDR1 MNHEY, CDR2 SVGAGI. The CDR3 loop spans 14 amino acids. The CDR3: CASSYRDGAYEQYF. DNA of the CDR3: TGTGCCAGCAGTTACAGGGACGGGGCCTACGAGCAGTACTTC.